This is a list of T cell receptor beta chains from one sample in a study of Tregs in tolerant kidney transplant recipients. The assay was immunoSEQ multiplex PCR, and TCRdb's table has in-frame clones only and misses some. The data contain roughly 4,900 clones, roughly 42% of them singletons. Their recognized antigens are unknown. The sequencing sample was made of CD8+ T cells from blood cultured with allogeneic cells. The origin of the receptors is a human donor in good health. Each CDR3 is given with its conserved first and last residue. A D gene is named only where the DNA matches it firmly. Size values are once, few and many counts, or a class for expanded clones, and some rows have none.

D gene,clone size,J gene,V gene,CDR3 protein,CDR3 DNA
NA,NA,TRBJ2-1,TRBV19,CASSYFRQGRGTYNEQFF,TGTGCCAGTAGTTACTTCCGACAGGGGAGGGGAACCTACAATGAGCAGTTCTTC
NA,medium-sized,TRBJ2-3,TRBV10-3,CAILSGYTDTQYF,TGTGCCATCCTTAGCGGATACACAGATACGCAGTATTTT
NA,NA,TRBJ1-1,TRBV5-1,CASRGGLEAFF,TGCGCCAGCAGGGGGGGTTTGGAAGCTTTCTTT
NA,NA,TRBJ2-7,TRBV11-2,CASSTDWGYSYEQYF,TGTGCCAGCAGCACTGACTGGGGCTATTCCTACGAGCAGTACTTC
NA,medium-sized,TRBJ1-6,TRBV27,CASSFGGGGSPLHF,TGTGCCAGCAGTTTCGGGGGGGGAGGTTCACCCCTCCACTTT
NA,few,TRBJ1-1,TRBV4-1,CASSQINSEAFF,TGCGCCAGCAGCCAAATAAATTCTGAAGCTTTCTTT
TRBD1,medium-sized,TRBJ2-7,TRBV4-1,CASSPRDSSPYEQYF,TGCGCCAGCAGCCCTCGGGACAGCTCCCCTTACGAGCAGTACTTC
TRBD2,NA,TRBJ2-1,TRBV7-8,CASSPRTSGLYNEQFF,TGTGCCAGCAGCCCAAGGACTAGCGGGTTATACAATGAGCAGTTCTTC
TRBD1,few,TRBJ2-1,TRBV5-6,CASSPDDRAAHNEQFF,TGTGCCAGCAGCCCGGACGACAGGGCTGCACACAATGAGCAGTTCTTC
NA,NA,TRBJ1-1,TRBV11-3,CATANPEGRGDTEAFF,TGTGCCACCGCCAACCCAGAGGGGCGCGGGGACACTGAAGCTTTCTTT
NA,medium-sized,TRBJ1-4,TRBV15,CATSRVPQPNEKLFF,TGTGCCACCAGCAGAGTACCACAGCCTAATGAAAAACTGTTTTTT
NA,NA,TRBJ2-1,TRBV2,CASKYGSNEQFF,TGTGCCAGCAAGTATGGCTCTAATGAGCAGTTCTTC
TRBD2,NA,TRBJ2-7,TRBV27,CASSGKLAGFSYEQYF,TGTGCCAGCAGTGGGAAACTAGCGGGGTTCTCCTACGAGCAGTACTTC
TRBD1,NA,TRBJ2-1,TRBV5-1,CASSLEGTGGNSEQFF,TGCGCCAGCAGCTTGGAGGGGACAGGGGGTAATAGTGAGCAGTTCTTC
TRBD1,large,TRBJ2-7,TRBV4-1,CASSQETGTGAYEQYF,TGCGCCAGCAGCCAAGAAACCGGGACAGGGGCATACGAGCAGTACTTC
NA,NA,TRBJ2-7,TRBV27,CASSFFSKPGYEQYF,TGTGCCAGCAGTTTCTTTTCCAAACCAGGATACGAGCAGTACTTC
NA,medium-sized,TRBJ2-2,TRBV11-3,CASSSREAYGGELFF,TGTGCCAGCAGCTCCCGGGAAGCCTATGGCGGGGAGCTGTTTTTT
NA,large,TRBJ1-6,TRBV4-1,CASSQDGRHYNSPLHF,TGCGCCAGCAGCCAAGATGGGCGACACTATAATTCACCCCTCCACTTT
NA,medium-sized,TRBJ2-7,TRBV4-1,CASSQDRTEPYEQYF,TGCGCCAGCAGCCAAGACAGGACAGAACCCTACGAGCAGTACTTC
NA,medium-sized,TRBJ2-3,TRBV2,CASLGGRGPDTQYF,TGTGCCAGCTTAGGTGGCCGCGGGCCAGATACGCAGTATTTT
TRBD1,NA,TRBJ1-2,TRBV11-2,CASSLFPGTATGGYGYTF,TGTGCCAGCAGCTTATTCCCCGGGACAGCCACTGGTGGCTATGGCTACACCTTC
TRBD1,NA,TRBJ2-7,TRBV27,CASSWTGGLLYEQYF,TGTGCCAGCAGTTGGACAGGGGGCCTACTCTACGAGCAGTACTTC
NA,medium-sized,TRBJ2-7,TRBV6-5,CASSSVYTGEQYF,TGTGCCAGCAGTTCAGTTTACACAGGGGAGCAGTACTTC
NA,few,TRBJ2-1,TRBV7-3,CASSLGGAFEQFF,TGTGCCAGCAGCTTAGGCGGAGCTTTCGAGCAGTTCTTC
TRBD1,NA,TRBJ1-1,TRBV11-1,CASSLTGFEAFF,TGTGCCAGCAGCCTGACAGGGTTCGAAGCTTTCTTT
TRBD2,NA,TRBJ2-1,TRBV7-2,CASSPYIAGFSYNEQFF,TGTGCCAGCAGCCCATATATAGCGGGGTTCTCCTACAATGAGCAGTTCTTC
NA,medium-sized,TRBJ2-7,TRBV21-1,CASSSQGGGYEQYF,TGTGCCAGCAGCAGCCAGGGTGGGGGTTACGAGCAGTACTTC
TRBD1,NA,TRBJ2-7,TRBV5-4,CASSPPRGPRDRDYEQYF,TGTGCCAGCAGCCCCCCCCGTGGTCCCCGGGACAGGGACTACGAGCAGTACTTC
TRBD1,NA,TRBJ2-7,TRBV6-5,CASSGQGEQYF,TGTGCCAGCAGTGGACAGGGGGAGCAGTACTTC
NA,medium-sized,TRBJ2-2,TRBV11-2,CASSLELSGELFF,TGTGCCAGCAGCTTAGAGCTCTCCGGGGAGCTGTTTTTT